This T cell receptor beta chain came from a study of T cells expressing NK-cell markers (dated by TCRdb to 2019 to 2021). Background on the whole study: Three sorted T-cell subsets (CD3+CD56+NKG2C+, CD3+CD56+NKG2C- and CD3+CD56-NKG2C+) from roughly 8 donors had their TCR beta-chain repertoires profiled. The eight sequenced donors were randomly selected healthy volunteers, three men and five women. Sequencing of the libraries produced 2 x 150 bp reads on Illumina HiSeq 2000/2500, MiSeq or NextSeq. Of the eight sequenced donors, seven were found to be HCMV-seropositive and one was found to be HCMV-seronegative. Overall results and qualifications from the work: Whether the expanded NKG2C-expressing T cell clones were specific for HCMV antigens remained unclear. Those dominant clonotypes were again the most abundant among CD3+CD56-NKG2C+ cells in a handful of donors, at roughly 25-65%. In roughly 6 donors, the dominant CD3+CD56+NKG2C+ clonotypes were found to rank among the top 10 CD8+ clonotypes and to make up roughly 1.0-7.0% of CD8+ T cells.

To determine HCMV serostatus, a commercial ELISA kit was used to detect HCMV-specific IgG in serum. Peripheral blood mononuclear cells were isolated from blood by Ficoll density gradient centrifugation. Sequencing used an Illumina HiSeq 2000. TCR beta cDNA libraries were made by 5'RACE template switching that added a universal primer site and unique molecular identifiers. Priming for cDNA synthesis came from the TCR beta constant segment, and two successive PCR amplification steps followed. Regarding the original processing steps: MIGEC was used to demultiplex reads and group the reads by UMI, and MiTCR was used to assemble and quantify clonotypes. Only TCR cDNA sequences supported by at least two reads were kept to exclude erroneous sequences. The tcR package was used for downstream repertoire analysis, and clonotypes were matched between fractions using CDR3 nucleotide sequence together with V segment. VDJmatch was used to annotate antigen specificity against VDJdb, with one amino acid substitution in CDR3 allowed. Reads reprocessed by TCRdb are summarized as one entry per CDR3 protein sequence, and DNA is absent. The V and J calls were determined by TCRdb, not by the authors. The table for this sample shows 550,000 or so distinct CDR3 sequences. The ten top clones hold approximately 3.6% of the sample.

CDR1 and CDR2 (MNHEY, SMNVEV) derive from the germline V gene (reference sequence). Counted from cysteine to phenylalanine, this CDR3 has 14 amino acids. Only the protein is on record. A word on this clonotype: What this receptor recognizes is not known.

The specimen was blood T cells: a sorted CD56 or NKG2C T cell subset, CD4+ or CD8+ T cells, or bulk PBMC T cells (not recorded which). This TCR came from a man aged 18 to 30 in good health. Donor details come from another sample of the same person, matched by shared clones. Recombination connected TRBV27 to TRBJ2-4. The CDR3 reads as follows: CASSPYLAKNIQYF.